The present TCR beta chain was sequenced within a study of Ad26.COV2.S vaccination and SARS-CoV-2 variants. This clone was seen only a few times. Its antigen is currently unknown. CDR1 is GTSNPN and CDR2 is SVGIG in the germline V gene (reference sequence). This CDR3 has 12 residues. Trimming shortened V by 5 bases and J by 6 bases, and 11 bases separated the two germline ends. Treatment noted: some 20 received Ad26.COV2.S at low or high dose, single or two shots; about five received placebo; per-sample allocation not given. Sample collection was performed on day 63 after the first vaccine or placebo injection. The study's findings and limits: From the TCR breadth and depth analyses, total T cell responses may have been underestimated. Spike-specific TCR breadth was greater in vaccine than placebo recipients. Vaccine recipients and placebo recipients showed similar non-spike TCR breadth. Once vaccination had occurred, spike-specific CD8+ and CD4+ T cell responses reportedly showed substantial breadth.

Some clones are missing from TCRdb's copy, which holds only in-frame ones; the method was immunoSEQ multiplex PCR. Of about 350,000 clones detected, approximately 86% appear once; the ten largest clones hold around 10%. This TCR was recovered from a person between 18 and 60 years old who received the Ad26.COV2.S COVID-19 vaccine or a placebo. This specimen consisted of peripheral blood, obtained in a trial of Ad26.COV2.S vaccine versus placebo. This chain links TRBV30 with TRBJ1-5; possible D gene TRBD1, 6 bases. The CDR3 nucleotides read TGTGCCTGGGGGGCAGGGGCTCAGCCCCAGCATTTT. Encoded protein: CAWGAGAQPQHF.